The T cell receptor (beta chain) described here comes from a study of tumor-infiltrating lymphocytes in localized non-small cell lung cancer. At the level of the study: Several tumor histologies, both smoking statuses, and some post-neoadjuvant chemotherapy samples were included.

On this clone: The DNA is omitted, as the CDR3 cannot be located on it reliably, and the CDR3 follows TCRdb's listing.

Inclusive of both ends, the CDR3 amounts to 16 amino acids. The protocol was immunoSEQ multiplex PCR, while the TCRdb copy is restricted to in-frame clones and leaves out a portion. Among under 8,000 clones listed, 74% were seen once. The sequencing sample was made of uninvolved lung tissue not adjacent to the tumor. The sequence came from a human donor with non-small cell lung cancer. This rearrangement joins TRBV21-1 to TRBJ2-2; TRBD2 is taken as the D call from the table, unchecked against the DNA. TRBV21-1 is deemed a pseudogene. The CDR3 sequence is CASSKAVAGGAGELFF.